A single sample gave rise to the 17 T cell receptor beta chains below, sequenced in a study of CD8+ T cells in alopecia areata listed by TCRdb under 2018. The protocol used for the library was the immunoSEQ multiplex PCR assay. RNA was extracted from all samples and reverse transcribed into cDNA, which served as template for TCR sequencing. What TCRdb holds here is the immuneACCESS table cut down to in-frame rearrangements. Part of the clones is not present; checked against another copy, under half of the missing clones reflect an unresolved V gene, and the others are unexplained. This sample comprises 170,000 or so clones, roughly 50% of them detected only once. The ten largest clones capture 10% to 15% of the sample. This sample's time point label indicates: 20 to 30 weeks on oral tofacitinib. Explained via the paper, the treatment or condition label denotes: oral pan-JAK inhibitor, 5-10 mg twice daily.

Sequenced material: CD8+ T cells sorted from blood, taken at week 24, from a patient treated with tofacitinib. These TCRs come from a human donor with alopecia areata.

This clone was seen only a few times. The chain has TRBV19 and TRBJ2-1; D might be TRBD1 or TRBD2, each matching 5 bases. CDR1 and CDR2 (germline): LNHDA, SQIVND (reference sequence). Between the trimmed V and J ends, which lost 6 bases and 10 bases, there was a span of 13 bases. This CDR3 comprises 12 residues. In DNA form, the CDR3 reads TGTGCCAGTAGCCTCAGTAGGGACGAGCAGTTCTTC. The encoded protein is CASSLSRDEQFF.

The rearrangement joins TRBV9 to TRBJ2-7, with 9 nucleotides matching TRBD2. The CDR3 sequence is 16 residues long. V dropped 5 bases and J dropped 5; count of bases not matched to a gene: 14. CDR1 and CDR2 (germline): SGDLS, YYNGEE. CDR3 DNA: TGTGCCAGCAGTGATAGCCCCGGGACTAGCCTCCACGAGCAGTACTTC. It translates to CASSDSPGTSLHEQYF.

This chain connects TRBV30 to TRBJ1-6; 7 nucleotides align to TRBD1. The CDR3 extends over 15 amino acids. CDR1 is GTSNPN, CDR2 SVGIG, per germline (reference sequence). J gave up 11 bases and V 3 bases, and 13 bases lay outside the gene matches. CDR3 nucleotide sequence: TGTGCCTGGAGGCCGGGACAGTCTCTTAGGACACCCCTCCACTTT. Translated, it gives CAWRPGQSLRTPLHF.

V gene TRBV27 combines with J gene TRBJ1-2; TRBD1 might be the D (5 bases). Germline V lookup: CDR1 MNHEY, CDR2 SMNVEV (reference sequence). The CDR3 sequence is 16 residues long. The V end lost 3 bases, the J end lost 5 bases, and 19 bases lay between the germline ends. The CDR3 reads CASSFGGASSYYGYTF. The CDR3 DNA is TGTGCCAGCAGTTTTGGAGGGGCCTCCTCCTATTATGGCTACACCTTC.

The rearrangement links TRBV30 to TRBJ1-5; possibly TRBD1 for D (5 bases). Trimming left V 0 bases short and J 7 bases short, with 10 bases between. Per germline, CDR1 GTSNPN and CDR2 SVGIG (reference sequence). The CDR3 length is 13 residues. The CDR3 DNA sequence: TGTGCCTGGAGTGTAGTCTGGGGGCAGCCCCAGCATTTT. It encodes CAWSVVWGQPQHF.

The chain combines TRBV5-1 with TRBJ2-1; D is ambiguous. The germline V gene encodes CDR1 SGHRS and CDR2 YFSETQ. Trimming took 2 bases from V and 6 from J, leaving 3 bases between them. The CDR3 has 11 residues. CDR3 sequence reads: CASSFANEQFF. The CDR3 bases are TGCGCCAGCAGCTTTGCCAATGAGCAGTTCTTC.

The V gene is TRBV6-1, the J gene TRBJ2-7; 9 nucleotides agree with TRBD1. The CDR3 has 15 amino acids. J lost 2 bases, V lost 1 base, and 3 bases had no gene match. Germline loops: CDR1 MNHNS, CDR2 SASEGT. The CDR3: CASSEDGQGTYEQYF. The CDR3 DNA follows: TGTGCCAGCAGTGAAGATGGACAGGGGACCTACGAGCAGTACTTC.

V usage is TRBV10-3 and J usage is TRBJ1-1; a weak D match, TRBD1 (6 bases). Trimming left V 6 bases short and J 4 bases short, with 12 bases between. The CDR3 spans 13 residues. CDR1 and CDR2 (germline): ENHRY, SYGVKD. CDR3 DNA: TGTGCCATCAGCCCCGCGGGGGCCACTGAAGCTTTCTTT. It specifies CAISPAGATEAFF.

This chain joins TRBV6-1 and TRBJ1-2, with TRBD1 identical over 12 bases. The V segment lost 7 bases and the J segment 6 bases; nucleotides outside the gene matches: 6. Germline-derived CDR1 and CDR2 are MNHNS and SASEGT. The CDR3 spans 14 residues. CDR3 sequence reads: CASIRDRGRNGYTF. CDR3 sequence (DNA): TGTGCCAGCATCCGGGACAGGGGGCGGAATGGCTACACCTTC.

The V call is TRBV29-1, the J call TRBJ2-1; TRBD2 aligns across 12 bases. Unmatched junction bases numbered 11, after V lost 3 bases and J lost 8 bases. This CDR3 has 16 residues. Looked up from germline, CDR1 is SQVTM and CDR2 is ANQGSEA. The CDR3 sequence: CSVDRSSGGALDEQFF. CDR3 DNA: TGCAGCGTTGATAGGTCTAGCGGGGGGGCCCTCGATGAGCAGTTCTTC.

To note about this clone: Other DNA sequences from this sample encode an identical CDR3 as well. This chain joins TRBV6-5 and TRBJ1-1; D not resolved. The CDR3 is 10 amino acids. Germline loops: CDR1 MNHEY, CDR2 SVGAGI. The V end lost 7 bases, the J end lost 4 bases, and 4 bases lay between the germline ends. The CDR3 sequence is CASIGTEAFF. Written as DNA, the CDR3 is TGTGCCAGCATTGGCACTGAAGCTTTCTTT.

In this sample, this clone turned up a few times. The chain combines TRBV29-1 with TRBJ2-3, with 8 bases lining up with TRBD1. The CDR3 is 14 amino acids. V lost 6 bases and J lost 1; bases outside the gene matches: 6. Germline V gene sequence: CDR1 SQVTM, CDR2 ANQGSEA. The CDR3 here is CSVEPGQGTDTQYF. CDR3 in DNA: TGCAGCGTCGAACCGGGACAGGGCACAGATACGCAGTATTTT.

This clone was seen only a few times. The chain employs TRBV27 and TRBJ2-3; the match to TRBD2 covers 7 bases. CDR1 and CDR2 from the germline V gene are MNHEY and SMNVEV (reference sequence). The CDR3 loop spans 16 amino acids. V lost 6 bases, J lost 4 bases, and 13 bases stayed unmatched. As DNA, the CDR3 is TGTGCCAGCAGCCGGACCGGGACTAATGTGGCAGATACGCAGTATTTT. It specifies CASSRTGTNVADTQYF.

The genes are TRBV29-1 and TRBJ2-1, with TRBD1 matching 7 bases. The CDR3 spans 14 residues. Losses at the gene ends were 6 bases for V and 4 bases for J; bases not matched to a gene: 9. Per the germline V gene, CDR1 is SQVTM and CDR2 is ANQGSEA. In nucleotides, the CDR3 is TGCAGCGTCGAGACAGGGAAGGAGTACAATGAGCAGTTCTTC. It codes for CSVETGKEYNEQFF.

This rearrangement joins TRBV2 to TRBJ2-7; 10 nucleotides match TRBD1. Trimming removed 8 bases from V and 4 bases from J; junction bases left unmatched: 11. The length of the CDR3 is 15 residues. Germline V gene data show CDR1 as SNHLY and CDR2 as FYNNEI. CDR3 in amino acids: CASADTGTGEYEQYF. CDR3 in DNA: TGTGCCAGCGCCGACACCGGGACAGGGGAATACGAGCAGTACTTC.

The rearrangement links TRBV2 to TRBJ1-2; 8 bases fit TRBD1. Trimming at V came to 0 bases and at J to 5 bases, leaving 5 bases not matched to a gene. The CDR3 consists of 15 residues. The V gene's germline CDR1 is SNHLY and CDR2 FYNNEI. The CDR3 is CASSEAQGGGYGYTF. CDR3 sequence (DNA): TGTGCCAGCAGTGAAGCACAGGGGGGCGGGTATGGCTACACCTTC.

The chain employs TRBV13 and TRBJ2-7; D unresolved. The V and J ends lost 0 bases and 0 bases respectively, with 6 bases between them. Germline V gene data show CDR1 as PRHDT and CDR2 as FYEKMQ (reference sequence). CDR3 length: 14 amino acids. CDR3 loop: CASSLGHISYEQYF. CDR3 nucleotides: TGTGCCAGCAGCTTAGGGCACATCTCCTACGAGCAGTACTTC.